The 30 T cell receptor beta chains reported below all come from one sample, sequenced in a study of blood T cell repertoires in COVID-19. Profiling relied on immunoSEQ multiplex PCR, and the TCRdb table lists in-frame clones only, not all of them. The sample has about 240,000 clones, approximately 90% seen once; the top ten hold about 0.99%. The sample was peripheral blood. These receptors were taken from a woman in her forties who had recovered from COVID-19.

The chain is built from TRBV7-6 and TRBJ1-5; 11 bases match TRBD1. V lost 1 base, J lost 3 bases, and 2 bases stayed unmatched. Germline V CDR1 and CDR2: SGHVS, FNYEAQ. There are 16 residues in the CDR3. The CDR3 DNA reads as TGTGCCAGCAGCTTAGGGGGACAGGGGGTCAATCAGCCCCAGCATTTT. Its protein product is CASSLGGQGVNQPQHF.

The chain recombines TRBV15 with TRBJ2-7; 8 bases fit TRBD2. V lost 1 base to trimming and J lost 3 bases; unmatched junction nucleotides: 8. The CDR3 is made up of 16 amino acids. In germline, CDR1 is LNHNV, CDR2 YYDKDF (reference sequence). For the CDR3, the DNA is TGTGCCACCAGCAGAGCTCGGGGGGGCGGCGTCTACGAGCAGTACTTC. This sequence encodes CATSRARGGGVYEQYF.

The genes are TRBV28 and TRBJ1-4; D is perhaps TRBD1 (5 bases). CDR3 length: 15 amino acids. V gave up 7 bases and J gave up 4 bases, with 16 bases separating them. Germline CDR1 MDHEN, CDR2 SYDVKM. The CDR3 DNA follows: TGTGCCAGCACCCCATACGGCAGGGATAATGAAAAACTGTTTTTT. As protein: CASTPYGRDNEKLFF.

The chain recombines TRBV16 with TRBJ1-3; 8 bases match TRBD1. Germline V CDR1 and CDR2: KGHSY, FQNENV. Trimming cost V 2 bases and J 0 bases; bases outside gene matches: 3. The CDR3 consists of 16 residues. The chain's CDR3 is CASSQRTGTSGNTIYF. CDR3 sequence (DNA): TGTGCCAGCAGCCAAAGGACAGGGACCTCTGGAAACACCATATATTTT.

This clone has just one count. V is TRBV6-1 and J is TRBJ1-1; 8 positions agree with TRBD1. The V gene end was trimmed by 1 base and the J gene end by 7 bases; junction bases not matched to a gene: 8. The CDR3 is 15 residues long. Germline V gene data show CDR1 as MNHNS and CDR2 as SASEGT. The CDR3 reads CASSEVGQGPNEAFF. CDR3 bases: TGTGCCAGCAGTGAAGTTGGACAGGGTCCTAATGAAGCTTTCTTT.

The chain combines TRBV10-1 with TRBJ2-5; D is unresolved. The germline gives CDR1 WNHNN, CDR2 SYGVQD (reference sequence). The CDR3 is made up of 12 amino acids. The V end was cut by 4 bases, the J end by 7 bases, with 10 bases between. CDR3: CASSGALRTQYF. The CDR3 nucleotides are TGCGCCAGCAGTGGCGCGTTGAGGACCCAGTACTTC.

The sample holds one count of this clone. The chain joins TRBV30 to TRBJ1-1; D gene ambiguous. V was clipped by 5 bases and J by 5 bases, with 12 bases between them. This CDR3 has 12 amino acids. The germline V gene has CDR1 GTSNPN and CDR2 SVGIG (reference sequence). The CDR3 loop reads CAWQTPGTEAFF. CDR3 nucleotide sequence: TGTGCCTGGCAGACCCCGGGGACTGAAGCTTTCTTT.

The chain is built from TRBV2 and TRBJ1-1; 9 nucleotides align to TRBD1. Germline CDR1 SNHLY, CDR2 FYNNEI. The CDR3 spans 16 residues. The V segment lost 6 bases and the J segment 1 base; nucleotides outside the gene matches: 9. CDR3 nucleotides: TGTGCCAGCAGCATCGGACAGGGGAGGAGGAACACTGAAGCTTTCTTT. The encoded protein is CASSIGQGRRNTEAFF.

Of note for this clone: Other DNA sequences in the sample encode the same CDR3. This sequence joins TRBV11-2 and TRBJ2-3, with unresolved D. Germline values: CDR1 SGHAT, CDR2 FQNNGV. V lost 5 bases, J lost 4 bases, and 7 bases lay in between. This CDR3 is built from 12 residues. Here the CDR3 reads CASSPPADTQYF. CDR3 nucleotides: TGTGCCAGCAGCCCCCCCGCAGATACGCAGTATTTT.

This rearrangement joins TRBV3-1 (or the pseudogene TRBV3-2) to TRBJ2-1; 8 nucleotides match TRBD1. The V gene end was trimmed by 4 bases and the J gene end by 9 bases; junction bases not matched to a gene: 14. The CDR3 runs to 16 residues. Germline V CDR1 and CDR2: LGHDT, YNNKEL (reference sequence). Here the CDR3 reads CASSLGQASVGGEQFF. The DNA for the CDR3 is TGTGCCAGCAGCCTGGGACAGGCGTCAGTAGGGGGTGAGCAGTTCTTC.

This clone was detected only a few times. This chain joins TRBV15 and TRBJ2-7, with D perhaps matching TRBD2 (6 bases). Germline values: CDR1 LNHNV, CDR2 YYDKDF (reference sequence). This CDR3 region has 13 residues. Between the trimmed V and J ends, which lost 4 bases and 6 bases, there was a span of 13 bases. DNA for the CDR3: TGTGCCACCAGCACCCCCCGGGGAGGCGAGCAGTACGTC. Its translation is CATSTPRGGEQYV.

As DNA, the CDR3 is TGTGCCAGCAGCCCCCGGGGGATGAACACTGAAGCTTTCTTT. Its translation is CASSPRGMNTEAFF. V is TRBV7-8 and J is TRBJ1-1, with D possibly TRBD1 on 5 matching bases. Germline-derived CDR1 and CDR2 are SGHVS and FQNEAQ. This CDR3 is built from 14 residues. V lost 5 bases and J 0 bases, leaving 10 bases between the germline ends.

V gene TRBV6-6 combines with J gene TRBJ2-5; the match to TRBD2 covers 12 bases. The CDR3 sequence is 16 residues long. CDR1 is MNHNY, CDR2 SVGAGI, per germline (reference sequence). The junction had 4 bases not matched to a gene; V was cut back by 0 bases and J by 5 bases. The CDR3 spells CASSYSSSGRVETQYF. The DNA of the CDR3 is TGTGCCAGCAGTTACTCGTCTAGCGGGAGGGTGGAGACCCAGTACTTC.

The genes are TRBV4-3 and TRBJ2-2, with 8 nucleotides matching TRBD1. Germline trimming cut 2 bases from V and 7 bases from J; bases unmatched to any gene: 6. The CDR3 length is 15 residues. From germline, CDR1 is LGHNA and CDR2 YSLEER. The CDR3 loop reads CASSQQNRGSGELFF. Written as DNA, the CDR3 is TGCGCCAGCAGCCAACAAAACAGGGGGAGCGGGGAGCTGTTTTTT.

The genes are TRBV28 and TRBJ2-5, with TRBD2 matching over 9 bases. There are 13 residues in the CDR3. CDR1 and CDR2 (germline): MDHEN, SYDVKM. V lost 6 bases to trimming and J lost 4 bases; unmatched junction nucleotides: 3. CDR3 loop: CASRRGGRETQYF. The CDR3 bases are TGTGCCAGCAGGCGGGGGGGGCGAGAGACCCAGTACTTC. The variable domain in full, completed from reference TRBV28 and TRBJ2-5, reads DVKVTQSSRYLVKRTGEKVFLECVQDMDHENMFWYRQDPGLGLRLIYFSYDVKMKEKGDIPEGYSVSREKKERFSLILESASTNQTSMYLCASRRGGRETQYFGPGTRLLVL.

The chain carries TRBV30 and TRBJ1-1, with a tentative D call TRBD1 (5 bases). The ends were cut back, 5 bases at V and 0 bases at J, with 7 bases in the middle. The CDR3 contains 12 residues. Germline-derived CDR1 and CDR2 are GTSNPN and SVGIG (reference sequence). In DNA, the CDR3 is TGTGCCTGGGGACATCTGAACACTGAAGCTTTCTTT. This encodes CAWGHLNTEAFF.

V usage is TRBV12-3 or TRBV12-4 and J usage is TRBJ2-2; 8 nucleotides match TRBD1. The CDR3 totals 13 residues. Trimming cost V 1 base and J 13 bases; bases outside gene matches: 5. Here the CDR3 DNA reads TGTGCCAGCAGTTTAGTTGGACAGGGTGGGCTGTTTTTT. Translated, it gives CASSLVGQGGLFF.

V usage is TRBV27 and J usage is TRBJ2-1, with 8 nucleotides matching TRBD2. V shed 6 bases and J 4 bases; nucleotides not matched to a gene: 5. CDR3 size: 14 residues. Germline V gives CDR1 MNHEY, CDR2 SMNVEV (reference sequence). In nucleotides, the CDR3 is TGTGCCAGCAGCCCCCGGGAGGGATACAATGAGCAGTTCTTC. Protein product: CASSPREGYNEQFF.

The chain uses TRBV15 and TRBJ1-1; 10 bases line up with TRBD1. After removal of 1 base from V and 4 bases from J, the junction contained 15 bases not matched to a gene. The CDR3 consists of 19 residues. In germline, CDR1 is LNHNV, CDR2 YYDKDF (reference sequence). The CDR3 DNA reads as TGTGCCACCAGCAGAGTCCTGCCTTCCGACAGGGGGCGTTCCACTGAAGCTTTCTTT. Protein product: CATSRVLPSDRGRSTEAFF.

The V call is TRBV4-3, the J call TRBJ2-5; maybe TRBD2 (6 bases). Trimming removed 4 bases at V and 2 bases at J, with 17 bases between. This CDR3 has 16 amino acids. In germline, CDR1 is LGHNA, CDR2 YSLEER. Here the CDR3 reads CASSPEGVAGQETQYF. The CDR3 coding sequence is TGCGCCAGCAGCCCTGAAGGGGTGGCGGGACAAGAGACCCAGTACTTC.

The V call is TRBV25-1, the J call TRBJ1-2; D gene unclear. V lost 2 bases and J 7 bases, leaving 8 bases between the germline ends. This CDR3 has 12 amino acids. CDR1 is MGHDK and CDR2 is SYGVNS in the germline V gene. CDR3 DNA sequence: TGTGCCAGCAGTGAACCTTCAGTTGGCTACACCTTC. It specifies CASSEPSVGYTF.

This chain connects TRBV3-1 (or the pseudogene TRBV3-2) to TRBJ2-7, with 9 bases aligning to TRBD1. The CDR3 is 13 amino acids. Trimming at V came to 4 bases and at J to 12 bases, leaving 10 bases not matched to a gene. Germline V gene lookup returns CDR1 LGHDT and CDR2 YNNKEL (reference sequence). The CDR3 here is CASSPRTGAGGYF. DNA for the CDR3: TGTGCCAGCAGCCCGAGGACAGGGGCCGGGGGGTACTTC.

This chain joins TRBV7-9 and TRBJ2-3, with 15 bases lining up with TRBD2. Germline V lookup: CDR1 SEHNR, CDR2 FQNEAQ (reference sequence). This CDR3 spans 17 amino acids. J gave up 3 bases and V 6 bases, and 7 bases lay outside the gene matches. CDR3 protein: CASRPPGLAGGTDTQYF. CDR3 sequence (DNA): TGTGCCAGCAGACCACCCGGACTAGCGGGAGGGACAGATACGCAGTATTTT.

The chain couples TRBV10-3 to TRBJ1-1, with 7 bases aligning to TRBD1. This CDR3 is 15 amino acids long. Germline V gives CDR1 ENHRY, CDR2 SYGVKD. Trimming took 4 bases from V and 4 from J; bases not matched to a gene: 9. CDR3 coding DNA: TGTGCCATCAGTGGCAGGGCAGGGGGGCCCACTGAAGCTTTCTTT. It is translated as CAISGRAGGPTEAFF.

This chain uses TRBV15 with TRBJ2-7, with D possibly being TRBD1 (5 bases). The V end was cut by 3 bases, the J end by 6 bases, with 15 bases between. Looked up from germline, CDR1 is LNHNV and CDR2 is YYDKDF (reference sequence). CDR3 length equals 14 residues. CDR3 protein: CATSSGAATVEQYF. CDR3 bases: TGTGCCACCAGCAGTGGGGCGGCTACGGTCGAGCAGTACTTC.

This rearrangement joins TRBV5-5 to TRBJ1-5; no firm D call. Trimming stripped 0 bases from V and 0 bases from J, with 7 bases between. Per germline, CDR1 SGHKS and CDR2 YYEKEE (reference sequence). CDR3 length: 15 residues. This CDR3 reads CASSLGASSNQPQHF. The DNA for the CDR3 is TGTGCCAGCAGCTTGGGGGCCAGTAGCAATCAGCCCCAGCATTTT.

The CDR3 region has the DNA TGTGCCACCAGCACATCGGGGACAGGGGGCGCGGGTCAGCCCCAGCATTTT. This gives the protein CATSTSGTGGAGQPQHF. The chain couples TRBV15 to TRBJ1-5, with 12 bases that match TRBD1. The V gene's germline CDR1 is LNHNV and CDR2 YYDKDF (reference sequence). Trimming at V came to 4 bases and at J to 6 bases, leaving 10 bases not matched to a gene. CDR3 length: 17 residues.

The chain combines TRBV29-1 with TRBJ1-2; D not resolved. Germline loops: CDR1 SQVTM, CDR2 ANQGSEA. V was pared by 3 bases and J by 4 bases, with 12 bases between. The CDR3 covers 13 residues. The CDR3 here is CSVEGGGSYGYTF. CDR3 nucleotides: TGCAGCGTTGAGGGCGGAGGAAGCTATGGCTACACCTTC.

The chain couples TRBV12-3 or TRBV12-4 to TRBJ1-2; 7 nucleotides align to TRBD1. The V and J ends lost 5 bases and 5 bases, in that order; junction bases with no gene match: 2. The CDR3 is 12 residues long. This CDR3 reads CASSQQGYGYTF. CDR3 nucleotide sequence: TGTGCCAGCAGTCAACAGGGGTATGGCTACACCTTC.

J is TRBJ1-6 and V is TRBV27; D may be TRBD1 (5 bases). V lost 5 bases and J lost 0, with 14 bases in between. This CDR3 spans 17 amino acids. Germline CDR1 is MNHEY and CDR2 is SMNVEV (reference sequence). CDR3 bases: TGTGCCAGCAGTCCGCGGGACGGGCGCTCCTATAATTCACCCCTCCACTTT. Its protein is CASSPRDGRSYNSPLHF.